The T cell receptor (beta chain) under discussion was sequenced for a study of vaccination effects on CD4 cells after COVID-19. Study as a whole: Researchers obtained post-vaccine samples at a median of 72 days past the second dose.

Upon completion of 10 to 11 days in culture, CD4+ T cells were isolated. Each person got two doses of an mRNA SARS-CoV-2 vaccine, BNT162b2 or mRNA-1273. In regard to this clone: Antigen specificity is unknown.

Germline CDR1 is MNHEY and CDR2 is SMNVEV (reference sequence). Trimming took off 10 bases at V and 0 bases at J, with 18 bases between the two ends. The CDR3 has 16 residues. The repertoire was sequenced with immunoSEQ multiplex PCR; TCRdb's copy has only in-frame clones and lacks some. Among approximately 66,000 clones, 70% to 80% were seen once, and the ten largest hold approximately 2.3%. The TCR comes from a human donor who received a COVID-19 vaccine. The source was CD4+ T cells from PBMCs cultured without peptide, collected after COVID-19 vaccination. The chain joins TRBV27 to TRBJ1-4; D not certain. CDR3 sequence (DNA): TGTGCCACCATGGTGGGCCCCGGAGCAACTAATGAAAAACTGTTTTTT. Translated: CATMVGPGATNEKLFF.